Below, 5 T cell receptor beta chains from the same sample are listed, as sequenced in a study of cytomegalovirus exposure and HLA in healthy donors. 60 Vbeta and 13 Jbeta primers were used in PCR. Assay: immunoSEQ multiplex PCR; the TCRdb copy retains only in-frame clones and omits some. The sample includes about 130,000 clones, over 8% of them seen just once. The material sequenced was PBMCs. These receptors came from a man aged 35-49 years in good health and CMV-seronegative.

This clone was seen only a few times. The chain uses TRBV6-5 and TRBJ1-1; 9 nucleotides align to TRBD1. The CDR3 spans 14 residues. Germline values: CDR1 MNHEY, CDR2 SVGAGI. The V segment lost 4 bases and the J segment 1 base; nucleotides outside the gene matches: 1. CDR3 residues: CASSLDRGNTEAFF. In DNA, the CDR3 is TGTGCCAGCAGTTTGGACAGGGGGAACACTGAAGCTTTCTTT.

The chain's CDR3 is CASSDLGNRGYNEQFF. CDR3 coding DNA: TGTGCCAGCAGTGACCTCGGGAACAGGGGATACAATGAGCAGTTCTTC. V gene TRBV28 combines with J gene TRBJ2-1; 7 nucleotides match TRBD1. Germline trimming cut 5 bases from V and 4 bases from J; bases unmatched to any gene: 11. The CDR3 is made up of 16 amino acids. Germline CDR1 and CDR2: MDHEN and SYDVKM. Together with reference TRBV28 and TRBJ2-1, the CDR3 gives the full variable domain: DVKVTQSSRYLVKRTGEKVFLECVQDMDHENMFWYRQDPGLGLRLIYFSYDVKMKEKGDIPEGYSVSREKKERFSLILESASTNQTSMYLCASSDLGNRGYNEQFFGPGTRLTVL.

The chain is built from TRBV5-4 and TRBJ2-2; D remains unclear. CDR3 size: 14 residues. Germline V gives CDR1 SGHNT, CDR2 YYREEE (reference sequence). V lost 2 bases, J lost 4 bases, and 9 bases lay in between. This CDR3 reads CASSLVSGTGELFF. DNA of the CDR3: TGTGCCAGCAGCTTAGTTTCAGGCACCGGGGAGCTGTTTTTT.

The V call is TRBV6-5, the J call TRBJ2-2, with D possibly TRBD2 on 5 matching bases. Germline-derived CDR1 and CDR2 are MNHEY and SVGAGI. V lost 4 bases and J lost 7, with 19 bases in between. This CDR3 spans 16 amino acids. The CDR3 spells CASSSVVRNRGGELFF. For the CDR3, the DNA is TGTGCCAGCAGTTCAGTTGTTAGGAATCGGGGCGGGGAGCTGTTTTTT.

This chain joins TRBV25-1 and TRBJ2-1; weak D call: TRBD2 (5 bases). This CDR3 comprises 11 residues. Germline V CDR1 and CDR2: MGHDK, SYGVNS. Trimming took off 6 bases at V and 9 bases at J, with 9 bases between the two ends. In nucleotides, the CDR3 is TGTGCCAGCAGGTGGGGAGTTGAGCAGTTCTTC. It codes for CASRWGVEQFF.